The clone carrying this T cell receptor beta chain was seen at least ten times. Its antigen is unidentified. This CDR3 has 13 residues. Germline CDR1 ENHRY, CDR2 SYGVKD. The ends lost 6 bases at V and 2 bases at J; junction bases unmatched: 4. The donors were part of the validation cohort of some 120 subjects. That cohort was separate from the first cohort, which comprised 550 to 750 subjects. The data were obtained in a study of cytomegalovirus exposure and HLA in healthy donors. Study results and limitations: Reportedly, diagnosis of cytomegalovirus status by the classifier showed high specificity and sensitivity. The tendency of first-cohort TCR clusters to co-occur in the 120 or so validation repertoires was the finding of a later analysis. The investigators catalogued 150 to 200 TCR beta chains as cytomegalovirus-associated.

Method: immunoSEQ multiplex PCR; TCRdb's copy keeps in-frame clones and lacks some. The sample lists 150,000 or so clones; about 89% were seen once. The sample taken for sequencing was PBMCs. This clonotype was sampled from a woman aged 18 to 35 in good health and CMV-seropositive. This rearrangement joins TRBV10-3 to TRBJ2-7; the match to TRBD1 covers 7 bases. CDR3: CAIRRDSAYEQYF. The CDR3 DNA sequence: TGTGCCATCAGACGGGACAGCGCCTACGAGCAGTACTTC.